Given below is one TCR beta chain in context. The data are from a study of blood T cell repertoires in COVID-19. Study details: Samples of COVID-19 (acute and convalescent) were obtained from the United States, Italy and Spain. Nucleic acid was either cDNA or gDNA, and it came from T cells, B-cell-depleted T cells, or PBMCs.

J lost 5 bases, V lost 6 bases, and 9 bases had no gene match. This CDR3 spans 14 amino acids. Germline assignment: CDR1 MGHDK and CDR2 SYGVNS. In the authors' workflow: By means of reference gene primer amplification, nucleated cell counts were estimated. Data came from immunoSEQ multiplex PCR; TCRdb stores just in-frame clones and leaves some out. V and J calls plus clone size are reproduced from that table; the DNA served to infer D and trimming. Of more than 55,000 clones listed, roughly 90% were seen once; the top ten hold almost 4.5%. This receptor was obtained from a man aged 50-60 years with active COVID-19. This chain connects TRBV25-1 to TRBJ1-2, with TRBD1 matching over 7 bases. The sequenced sample was peripheral blood. CDR3 coding DNA: TGTGCCAGCAGCCGAGGAGGGGGCGGGTATGGCTACACCTTC. Encoded protein: CASSRGGGGYGYTF.